Presented here are 4 T cell receptor beta chains from one specimen sequenced in a study of cytomegalovirus exposure and HLA in healthy donors. TCRdb keeps only in-frame clones here, not all; method: immunoSEQ multiplex PCR. The repertoire holds fewer than 150,000 clones, with around 86% as singletons. Sample: PBMCs. The receptors shown here come from a man between 18 and 35 years old in good health and CMV-seropositive.

This clone showed up just once. The CDR3 loop reads CASSFGLAGDQDEQFF. The CDR3 DNA sequence: TGTGCCAGCAGCTTCGGACTAGCGGGAGATCAGGATGAGCAGTTCTTC. The rearrangement uses TRBV5-4 and TRBJ2-1; 13 positions agree with TRBD2. V shed 2 bases, J shed 8 bases, and the junction held 7 bases outside the gene matches. The germline CDR1 and CDR2 sequences are SGHNT and YYREEE (reference sequence). The CDR3 has 16 residues.

The gene calls are TRBV5-8 and TRBJ2-7, with 9 positions matching TRBD1. The CDR3 runs to 16 residues. The ends lost 1 base at V and 2 bases at J; junction bases unmatched: 7. Germline lookup yields CDR1 SGHTS and CDR2 YDEGEE. The DNA for the CDR3 is TGTGCCAGCAGCTTGTTTGACAGGGGGGGGACCTACGAGCAGTACTTC. Its protein product is CASSLFDRGGTYEQYF. Full variable domain (remainder filled in from reference TRBV5-8 and TRBJ2-7): EAGVTQSPTHLIKTRGQQATLRCSPISGHTSVYWYQQALGLGLQFLLWYDEGEERNRGNFPPRFSGRQFPNYSSELNVNALELEDSALYLCASSLFDRGGTYEQYFGPGTRLTVT.

The rearrangement uses TRBV7-9 and TRBJ1-2; TRBD1 aligns across 8 bases. CDR3 length equals 13 residues. Germline V gene data show CDR1 as SEHNR and CDR2 as FQNEAQ (reference sequence). The J segment lost 6 bases and the V segment lost 5 bases, leaving 5 bases of the junction unmatched. In DNA, the CDR3 is TGTGCCAGCAGCGACAGGGGTCTCGATGGCTACACCTTC. The encoded protein is CASSDRGLDGYTF.

The V call is TRBV29-1, the J call TRBJ1-2, with D possibly TRBD1 on 6 matching bases. CDR3 length: 12 residues. The germline gives CDR1 SQVTM, CDR2 ANQGSEA. The V end was cut by 7 bases, the J end by 6 bases, with 15 bases between. The CDR3 region has the DNA TGCAGCGACACCACAGGGTTCAATGGCTACACCTTC. Its protein is CSDTTGFNGYTF.